Below are 31 T cell receptor beta chains sequenced from a single sample in a study of blood T cell repertoires in COVID-19. Produced via immunoSEQ multiplex PCR; TCRdb's table is partial and in-frame only. The sample contains 190,000 or so clones, more than 80% of which appear only once. Source material: PBMCs or T cells enriched from blood (not recorded which). These receptors were obtained from a woman aged 18-35 years who had recovered from COVID-19.

The CDR3 DNA reads TGTGCCAGCTCACCCCAGGGCGGGGGGAGTGGCACAGATACGCAGTATTTT. Encoded protein: CASSPQGGGSGTDTQYF. This chain links TRBV18 with TRBJ2-3; 8 bases fit TRBD2. After removal of 3 bases from V and 1 base from J, the junction contained 9 bases not matched to a gene. Germline V lookup: CDR1 KGHSH, CDR2 LQKENI. CDR3 length: 17 residues.

The rearrangement joins TRBV24-1 to TRBJ1-2; D might be TRBD1 (5 bases). The V end lost 3 bases, the J end lost 8 bases, and 18 bases lay between the germline ends. This CDR3 has 15 amino acids. Germline V lookup: CDR1 KGHDR, CDR2 SFDVKD. CDR3 region: CATSDPTTGADGYTF. The CDR3 DNA follows: TGTGCCACCAGTGATCCCACAACAGGAGCTGACGGCTACACCTTC.

This clone occurred a few times. The chain couples TRBV30 to TRBJ1-5; TRBD1 matches 9 bases. This CDR3 is 15 amino acids long. CDR1 GTSNPN and CDR2 SVGIG come from the germline V gene (reference sequence). The J segment lost 2 bases and the V segment lost 3 bases, leaving 5 bases of the junction unmatched. This CDR3 is CAWSGQGNGNQPQHF. The CDR3 DNA reads as TGTGCCTGGAGCGGACAGGGGAACGGCAATCAGCCCCAGCATTTT.

The chain is built from TRBV11-2 and TRBJ1-1; D possibly corresponds to TRBD1 (5 bases). Germline CDR1 reads SGHAT; CDR2 reads FQNNGV. V lost 6 bases and J 0 bases, leaving 8 bases between the germline ends. CDR3 length: 13 amino acids. CDR3 loop: CASRRGLNTEAFF. Written as DNA, the CDR3 is TGTGCCAGCAGGCGGGGACTGAACACTGAAGCTTTCTTT.

The chain is built from TRBV5-4 and TRBJ2-1; tentatively, D is TRBD1 (5 bases). The length of the CDR3 is 14 residues. The V end was cut by 3 bases, the J end by 2 bases, with 9 bases between. The V gene's germline CDR1 is SGHNT and CDR2 YYREEE (reference sequence). CDR3 DNA sequence: TGTGCCAGCAGCTCACCGGACACCTACAATGAGCAGTTCTTC. It yields the protein CASSSPDTYNEQFF.

This chain joins TRBV4-1 and TRBJ1-2, with 8 bases that match TRBD1. The CDR3 consists of 16 residues. With V trimmed by 3 bases and J by 4 bases, 10 bases remained unmatched. Germline-derived CDR1 and CDR2 are MGHRA and YSYEKL. CDR3: CASSHKEGQGGYGYTF. As DNA, the CDR3 is TGCGCCAGCAGCCATAAAGAAGGACAGGGCGGCTATGGCTACACCTTC.

The rearrangement links TRBV27 to TRBJ1-5, with D perhaps TRBD1 (6 bases). Germline V CDR1 and CDR2: MNHEY, SMNVEV (reference sequence). The CDR3 is 15 amino acids. V was trimmed by 6 bases and J by 0 bases, leaving 12 bases between them. The CDR3 DNA reads TGTGCCAGCAGGCGCAGGGGAAGTAGCAATCAGCCCCAGCATTTT. Encoded protein: CASRRRGSSNQPQHF.

The chain has TRBV4-1 and TRBJ1-1; tentatively, D is TRBD1 (5 bases). This CDR3 has 16 residues. Germline V gene data show CDR1 as MGHRA and CDR2 as YSYEKL. Trimming left V 4 bases short and J 2 bases short, with 17 bases between. The CDR3 sequence: CASSPWEDSSNTEAFF. The DNA for the CDR3 is TGCGCCAGCAGCCCCTGGGAAGACAGTTCAAACACTGAAGCTTTCTTT.

V and J are TRBV15 and TRBJ2-7, with 9 bases fitting TRBD1. Trimming at V came to 0 bases and at J to 0 bases, leaving 3 bases not matched to a gene. The CDR3 spans 16 residues. CDR1 and CDR2 (germline): LNHNV, YYDKDF (reference sequence). CDR3 DNA: TGTGCCACCAGCAGAGATGGGACAGGGATCTCCTACGAGCAGTACTTC. It encodes CATSRDGTGISYEQYF.

This clone was counted once. J is TRBJ1-6 and V is TRBV14; D remains ambiguous. The CDR3 length is 14 residues. Germline values: CDR1 SGHDN, CDR2 FVKESK. V was cut by 4 bases and J by 10 bases, with 14 bases left in between. CDR3: CASSRTFSQSPLHF. The CDR3 region has the DNA TGTGCCAGCAGCCGGACTTTTTCCCAGTCACCCCTCCACTTT.

V and J are TRBV24-1 and TRBJ2-3; 10 bases match TRBD1. Germline trimming cut 9 bases from V and 4 bases from J; bases unmatched to any gene: 3. Germline loops: CDR1 KGHDR, CDR2 SFDVKD. The CDR3 spans 13 residues. CDR3 sequence (DNA): TGTGCCACCCAAGACAGGGGGCCAGATACGCAGTATTTT. It specifies CATQDRGPDTQYF.

The chain is built from TRBV30 and TRBJ1-3; D remains unclear. Germline V gene sequence: CDR1 GTSNPN, CDR2 SVGIG (reference sequence). V lost 4 bases and J 0 bases, leaving 10 bases between the germline ends. The length of the CDR3 is 14 residues. In DNA, the CDR3 is TGTGCCTGGACTACGGGGAGCTCTGGAAACACCATATATTTT. This gives the protein CAWTTGSSGNTIYF.

J is TRBJ1-1 and V is TRBV10-1, with D perhaps matching TRBD1 (6 bases). The CDR3 is made up of 17 amino acids. V lost 10 bases and J lost 4, with 28 bases in between. Germline-derived CDR1 and CDR2 are WNHNN and SYGVQD (reference sequence). CDR3 DNA: TGCGCCATCTTACCTATAACCAGGGGTATGGGCGCCACTGAAGCTTTCTTT. Protein: CAILPITRGMGATEAFF.

The V gene is TRBV25-1, the J gene TRBJ1-2; 7 bases are a match to TRBD1. The CDR3 consists of 16 residues. V dropped 2 bases and J dropped 6; count of bases not matched to a gene: 12. CDR1 and CDR2 from the germline V gene are MGHDK and SYGVNS. The CDR3: CASSEPAPNTGDGYTF. DNA for the CDR3: TGTGCCAGCAGTGAACCAGCCCCTAACACAGGGGATGGCTACACCTTC.

The gene calls are TRBV4-1 and TRBJ1-6, with 8 bases lining up with TRBD1. The CDR3 is 14 residues long. CDR1 and CDR2 (germline): MGHRA, YSYEKL. V lost 1 base to trimming and J lost 9 bases; unmatched junction nucleotides: 2. CDR3 residues: CASSQGTGFSPLHF. The CDR3 DNA reads TGCGCCAGCAGCCAAGGGACAGGGTTTTCACCCCTCCACTTT.

This clone occurred once. This chain joins TRBV20-1 and TRBJ2-2; 8 bases are a match to TRBD1. CDR3 size: 15 residues. The V segment lost 3 bases and the J segment 5 bases; nucleotides outside the gene matches: 8. Germline V gives CDR1 DFQATT, CDR2 SNEGSKA (reference sequence). CDR3: CSASSGQGRTGELFF. CDR3 nucleotides: TGCAGTGCTAGTTCAGGACAGGGCCGAACCGGGGAGCTGTTTTTT.

The chain carries TRBV10-3 and TRBJ1-1, with 7 positions matching TRBD1. CDR1 ENHRY and CDR2 SYGVKD come from the germline V gene. The CDR3 contains 15 residues. The V gene end was trimmed by 8 bases and the J gene end by 5 bases; junction bases not matched to a gene: 14. CDR3 loop: CAIRSLGTGVTEAFF. CDR3 DNA sequence: TGTGCCATCCGTTCTCTTGGCACAGGGGTGACTGAAGCTTTCTTT.

This chain uses TRBV29-1 with TRBJ1-2; weak D call: TRBD1 (6 bases). The V end was cut by 1 base, the J end by 7 bases, with 13 bases between. CDR3 length equals 13 residues. Germline assignment: CDR1 SQVTM and CDR2 ANQGSEA. The CDR3: CSVEGLRGRGYTF. As DNA, the CDR3 is TGCAGCGTTGAAGGACTCAGGGGACGTGGCTACACCTTC.

CDR3 residues: CASSKPTPPYEQYF. The CDR3 DNA reads as TGTGCCAGTAGTAAACCCACACCTCCCTACGAGCAGTACTTC. The rearrangement links TRBV19 to TRBJ2-7; D not certain. Germline CDR1 LNHDA, CDR2 SQIVND (reference sequence). Trimming took off 4 bases at V and 2 bases at J, with 12 bases between the two ends. The CDR3 runs to 14 residues.

The V call is TRBV19, the J call TRBJ2-1; tentatively, D is TRBD2 (5 bases). Germline lookup yields CDR1 LNHDA and CDR2 SQIVND (reference sequence). The length of the CDR3 is 15 residues. V was clipped by 3 bases and J by 9 bases, with 18 bases between them. Here the CDR3 DNA reads TGTGCCAGTAGTATGCGGGTTAACACCCACGGTGAGCAGTTCTTC. Its translation is CASSMRVNTHGEQFF. The full variable domain, completed using reference TRBV19 and TRBJ2-1, is DGGITQSPKYLFRKEGQNVTLSCEQNLNHDAMYWYRQDPGQGLRLIYYSQIVNDFQKGDIAEGYSVSREKKESFPLTVTSAQKNPTAFYLCASSMRVNTHGEQFFGPGTRLTVL.

The CDR3 loop reads CASSLAGDRINEKLFF. CDR3 DNA sequence: TGTGCCAGCAGCTTAGCGGGGGACAGAATAAATGAAAAACTGTTTTTT. The chain recombines TRBV7-2 with TRBJ1-4; 7 bases align to TRBD1. The CDR3 has 16 amino acids. Per germline, CDR1 SGHTA and CDR2 FQGNSA. The J segment lost 5 bases and the V segment lost 0 bases, leaving 6 bases of the junction unmatched.

This chain uses TRBV5-5 with TRBJ1-1; D remains ambiguous. Germline-derived CDR1 and CDR2 are SGHKS and YYEKEE (reference sequence). Trimming stripped 4 bases from V and 2 bases from J, with 12 bases between. This CDR3 has 14 residues. The chain's CDR3 is CASSAMISNTEAFF. The CDR3 nucleotides are TGTGCCAGCAGCGCCATGATTAGTAACACTGAAGCTTTCTTT.

The chain employs TRBV3-1 (or the pseudogene TRBV3-2) and TRBJ1-2; the D is unclear. The CDR3 totals 13 residues. V shed 4 bases and J shed 2 bases, with 8 bases lying between them. CDR1 is LGHDT, CDR2 YNNKEL, per germline (reference sequence). The CDR3 DNA is TGTGCCAGCAGCCGTAACCAGAACTATGGCTACACCTTC. Protein sequence: CASSRNQNYGYTF.

The J gene is TRBJ2-5, the V gene TRBV3-1 (or the pseudogene TRBV3-2); possible D gene TRBD1, 5 bases. Trimming removed 4 bases from V and 2 bases from J, with 14 bases in between. This CDR3 comprises 15 residues. Germline CDR1 is LGHDT and CDR2 is YNNKEL (reference sequence). CDR3 sequence reads: CASSPEKDMQETQYF. The CDR3 DNA sequence: TGTGCCAGCAGCCCAGAGAAGGACATGCAAGAGACCCAGTACTTC.

This chain connects TRBV27 to TRBJ2-3; TRBD1 matches at 9 bases. V lost 4 bases to trimming and J lost 3 bases; unmatched junction nucleotides: 11. Germline assignment: CDR1 MNHEY and CDR2 SMNVEV (reference sequence). The CDR3 has 17 residues. The CDR3 reads CASSWDAGTGITDTQYF. The CDR3 DNA sequence: TGTGCCAGCAGTTGGGACGCCGGGACAGGGATTACAGATACGCAGTATTTT.

This clone came up once. Distinct nucleotide sequences in the sample also encode this CDR3. The chain couples TRBV10-3 to TRBJ1-2; D is ambiguous. This CDR3 is 12 amino acids long. Germline CDR1 ENHRY, CDR2 SYGVKD. The V and J ends lost 3 bases and 4 bases respectively, with 6 bases between them. The CDR3: CAISETGYGYTF. CDR3 sequence (DNA): TGTGCCATCAGTGAAACGGGCTATGGCTACACCTTC.

The chain carries TRBV6-6 and TRBJ2-7, with a possible D match to TRBD1 (6 bases). The CDR3 loop spans 13 amino acids. The germline V gene encodes CDR1 MNHNY and CDR2 SVGAGI (reference sequence). V lost 6 bases, J lost 2 bases, and 11 bases lay in between. CDR3 residues: CASSQGNPYEQYF. For the CDR3, the DNA is TGTGCCAGCAGCCAGGGGAATCCCTACGAGCAGTACTTC.

The rearrangement uses TRBV5-5 and TRBJ2-7, with 8 bases matching TRBD1. After removal of 5 bases from V and 3 bases from J, the junction contained 10 bases not matched to a gene. The CDR3 extends over 15 amino acids. CDR1 is SGHKS, CDR2 YYEKEE, per germline (reference sequence). The CDR3: CASSIGQGFFYEQYF. DNA of the CDR3: TGTGCCAGCAGTATTGGACAGGGTTTTTTCTACGAGCAGTACTTC.

The chain combines TRBV5-1 with TRBJ2-1; 13 bases fit TRBD2. The ends lost 4 bases at V and 2 bases at J; junction bases unmatched: 6. Germline V gene lookup returns CDR1 SGHRS and CDR2 YFSETQ. CDR3 length: 17 residues. CDR3: CASSARLAGGTYNEQFF. The DNA of the CDR3 is TGCGCCAGCAGCGCTCGACTAGCGGGGGGTACCTACAATGAGCAGTTCTTC.

As DNA, the CDR3 is TGTGCCAGCAGTTTGGACAGCCTTAGCAATCAGCCCCAGCATTTT. It encodes CASSLDSLSNQPQHF. V gene TRBV2 combines with J gene TRBJ1-5; possible D gene TRBD1, 6 bases. V lost 5 bases to trimming and J lost 0 bases, with 11 bases between them. The CDR3 totals 15 residues. The germline CDR1 and CDR2 sequences are SNHLY and FYNNEI.

This chain joins TRBV4-1 and TRBJ2-3; weak D call: TRBD1 (6 bases). V lost 5 bases and J 3 bases, leaving 9 bases between the germline ends. Germline V lookup: CDR1 MGHRA, CDR2 YSYEKL. The CDR3 sequence is 13 residues long. CDR3: CASSNRVTDTQYF. The CDR3 nucleotides are TGCGCCAGCAGCAACAGGGTAACAGATACGCAGTATTTT.